One T cell receptor beta chain is described in this entry. A sample-barcoded 5' primer and a J-beta primer mix were used in a second PCR of about 7 to 12 cycles. TCRdb called the 5' RACE reads again in MiXCR, with one record for every CDR3 protein. The sample contains roughly 800,000 distinct CDR3 sequences, 25% of which appear only once. This sample is part of a study of blood T cells in healthy people across ages. Peripheral blood samples of roughly 9.9 milliliters were drawn from each donor. The germline gives CDR1 SGHKS, CDR2 YYEKEE (reference sequence). This CDR3 is built from 13 residues. The data also belong to a second study, concerning T cells of mothers and their children.

The TCR comes from a boy between 10 and 17 years old in good health. Sequencing was done on a sample of blood. The rearrangement links TRBV5-5 to TRBJ2-5, with D unclear. The closer fit of TRBJ2-1 to the DNA end suggests the J call may be wrong. The CDR3 spells CASSYISYNEQFF. CDR3 sequence (DNA): TGTGCCAGCAGCTACATCAGTTACAATGAGCAGTTCTTC.